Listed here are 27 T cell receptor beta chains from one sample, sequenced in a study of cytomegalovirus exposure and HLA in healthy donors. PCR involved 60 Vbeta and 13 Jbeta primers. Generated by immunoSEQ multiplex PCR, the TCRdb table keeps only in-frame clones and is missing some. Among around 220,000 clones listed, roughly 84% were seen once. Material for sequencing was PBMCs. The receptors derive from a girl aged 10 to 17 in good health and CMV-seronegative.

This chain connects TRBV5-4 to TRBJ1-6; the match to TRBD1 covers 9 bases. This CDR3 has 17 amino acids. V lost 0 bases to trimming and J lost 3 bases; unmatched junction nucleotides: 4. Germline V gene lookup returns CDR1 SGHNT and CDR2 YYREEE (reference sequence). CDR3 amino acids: CASSLGTGGSYNSPLHF. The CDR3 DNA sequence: TGTGCCAGCAGCTTGGGAACAGGGGGCAGCTATAATTCACCCCTCCACTTT.

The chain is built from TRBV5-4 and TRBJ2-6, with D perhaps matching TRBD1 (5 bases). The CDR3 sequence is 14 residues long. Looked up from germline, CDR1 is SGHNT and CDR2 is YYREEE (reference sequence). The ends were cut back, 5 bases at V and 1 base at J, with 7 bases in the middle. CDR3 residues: CASRSGSGANVLTF. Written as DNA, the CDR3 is TGTGCCAGCAGATCAGGGTCTGGGGCCAACGTCCTGACTTTC.

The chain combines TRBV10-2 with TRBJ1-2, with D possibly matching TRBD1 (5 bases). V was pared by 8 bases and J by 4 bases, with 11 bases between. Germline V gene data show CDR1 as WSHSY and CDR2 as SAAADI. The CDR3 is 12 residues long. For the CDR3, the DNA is TGCGCCAGCGCTAAAGACAGCTATGGCTACACCTTC. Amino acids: CASAKDSYGYTF.

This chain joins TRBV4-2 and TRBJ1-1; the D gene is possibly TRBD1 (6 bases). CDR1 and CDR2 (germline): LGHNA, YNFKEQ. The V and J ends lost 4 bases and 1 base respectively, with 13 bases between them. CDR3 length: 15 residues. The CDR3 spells CASSRHSGENTEAFF. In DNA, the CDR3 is TGTGCCAGCAGCCGACACTCAGGGGAGAACACTGAAGCTTTCTTT.

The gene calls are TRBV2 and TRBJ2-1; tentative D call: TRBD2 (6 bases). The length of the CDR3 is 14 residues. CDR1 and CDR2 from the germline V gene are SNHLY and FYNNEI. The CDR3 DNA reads TGTGGGGGCGGGGACTCCAGCTCCTACAATGAGCAGTTCTTC. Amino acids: CGGGDSSSYNEQFF.

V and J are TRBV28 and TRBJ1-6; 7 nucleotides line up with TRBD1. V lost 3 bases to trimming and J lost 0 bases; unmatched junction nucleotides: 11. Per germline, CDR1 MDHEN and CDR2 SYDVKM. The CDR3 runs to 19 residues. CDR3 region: CASSFPYDRVSSYNSPLHF. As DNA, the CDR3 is TGTGCCAGCAGTTTCCCGTACGACAGGGTTAGCTCCTATAATTCACCCCTCCACTTT.

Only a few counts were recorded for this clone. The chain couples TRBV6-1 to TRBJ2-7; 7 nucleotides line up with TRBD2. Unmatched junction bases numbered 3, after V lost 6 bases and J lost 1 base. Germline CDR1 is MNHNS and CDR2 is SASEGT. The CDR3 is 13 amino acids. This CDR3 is CASRRGGSYEQYF. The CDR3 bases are TGTGCCAGCAGAAGGGGAGGGTCCTACGAGCAGTACTTC.

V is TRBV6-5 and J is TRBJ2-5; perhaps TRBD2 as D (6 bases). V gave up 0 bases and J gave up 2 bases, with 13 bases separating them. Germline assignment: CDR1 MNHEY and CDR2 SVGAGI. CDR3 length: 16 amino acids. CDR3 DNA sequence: TGTGCCAGCAGTTACTCGATATCGCTAGCGCAAGAGACCCAGTACTTC. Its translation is CASSYSISLAQETQYF.

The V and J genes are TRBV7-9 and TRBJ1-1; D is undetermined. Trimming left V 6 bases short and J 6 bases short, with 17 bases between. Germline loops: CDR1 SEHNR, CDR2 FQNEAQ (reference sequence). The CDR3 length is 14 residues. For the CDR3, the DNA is TGTGCCAGCAGAGGCCTTCCCGCAGGATCTGAAGCTTTCTTT. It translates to CASRGLPAGSEAFF.

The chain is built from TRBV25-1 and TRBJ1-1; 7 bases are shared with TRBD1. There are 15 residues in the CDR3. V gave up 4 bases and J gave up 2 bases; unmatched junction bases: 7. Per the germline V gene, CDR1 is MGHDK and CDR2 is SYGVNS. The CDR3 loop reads CASSAYRGANTEAFF. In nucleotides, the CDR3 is TGTGCCAGCAGTGCGTACAGGGGCGCTAACACTGAAGCTTTCTTT.

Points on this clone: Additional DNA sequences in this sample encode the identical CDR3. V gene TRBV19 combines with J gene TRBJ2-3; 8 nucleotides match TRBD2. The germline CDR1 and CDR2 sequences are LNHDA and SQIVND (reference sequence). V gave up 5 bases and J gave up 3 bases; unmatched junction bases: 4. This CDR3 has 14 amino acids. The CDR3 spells CASSDRGGTDTQYF. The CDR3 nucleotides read TGTGCCAGTAGTGACCGGGGGGGAACAGATACGCAGTATTTT.

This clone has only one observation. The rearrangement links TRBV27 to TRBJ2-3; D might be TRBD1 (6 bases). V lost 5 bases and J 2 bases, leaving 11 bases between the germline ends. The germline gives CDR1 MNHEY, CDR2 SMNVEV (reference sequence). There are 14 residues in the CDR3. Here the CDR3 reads CASSRGSATDTQYF. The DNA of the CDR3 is TGTGCCAGCAGTAGGGGGTCAGCCACAGATACGCAGTATTTT.

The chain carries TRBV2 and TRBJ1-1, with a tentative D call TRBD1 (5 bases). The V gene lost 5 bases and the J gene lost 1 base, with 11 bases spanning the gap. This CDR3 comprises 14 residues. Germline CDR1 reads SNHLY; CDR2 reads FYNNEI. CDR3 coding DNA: TGTGCCAGCAGTTCTCAGGGCCAGAACACTGAAGCTTTCTTT. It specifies CASSSQGQNTEAFF.

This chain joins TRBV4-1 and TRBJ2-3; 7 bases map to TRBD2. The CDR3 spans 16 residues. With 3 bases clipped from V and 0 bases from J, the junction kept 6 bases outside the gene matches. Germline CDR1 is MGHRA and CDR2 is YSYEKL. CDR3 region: CASSQGSGMSTDTQYF. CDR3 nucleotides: TGCGCCAGCAGCCAGGGGAGCGGGATGAGCACAGATACGCAGTATTTT.

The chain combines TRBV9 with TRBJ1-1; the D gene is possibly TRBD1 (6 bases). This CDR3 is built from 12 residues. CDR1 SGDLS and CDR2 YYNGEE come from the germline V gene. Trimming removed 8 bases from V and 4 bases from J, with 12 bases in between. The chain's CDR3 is CASGGGVTEAFF. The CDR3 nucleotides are TGTGCCAGTGGGGGGGGCGTCACTGAAGCTTTCTTT.

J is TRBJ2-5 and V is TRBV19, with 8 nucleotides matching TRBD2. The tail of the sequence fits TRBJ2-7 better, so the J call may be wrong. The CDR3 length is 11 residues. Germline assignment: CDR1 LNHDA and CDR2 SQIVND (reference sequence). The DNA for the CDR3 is TGTGCCACCTTAGCGGGAAACGAGCAGTACTTC. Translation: CATLAGNEQYF.

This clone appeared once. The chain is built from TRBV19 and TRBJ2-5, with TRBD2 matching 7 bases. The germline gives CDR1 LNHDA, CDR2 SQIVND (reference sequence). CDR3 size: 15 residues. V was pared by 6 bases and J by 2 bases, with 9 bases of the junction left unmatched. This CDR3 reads CASSRLGGSQETQYF. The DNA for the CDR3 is TGTGCCAGTAGCAGATTGGGCGGGAGTCAAGAGACCCAGTACTTC.

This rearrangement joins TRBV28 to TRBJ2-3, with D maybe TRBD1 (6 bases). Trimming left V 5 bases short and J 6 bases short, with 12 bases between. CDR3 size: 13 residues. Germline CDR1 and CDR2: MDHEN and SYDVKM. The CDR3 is CASSHRAGDTQYF. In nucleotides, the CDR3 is TGTGCCAGCAGTCACAGGGCAGGGGATACGCAGTATTTT.

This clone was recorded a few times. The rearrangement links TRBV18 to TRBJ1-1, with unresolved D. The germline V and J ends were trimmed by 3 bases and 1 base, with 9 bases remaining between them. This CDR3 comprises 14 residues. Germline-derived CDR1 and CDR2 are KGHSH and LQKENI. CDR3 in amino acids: CASSPPGWNTEAFF. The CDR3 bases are TGTGCCAGCTCACCGCCAGGATGGAACACTGAAGCTTTCTTT.

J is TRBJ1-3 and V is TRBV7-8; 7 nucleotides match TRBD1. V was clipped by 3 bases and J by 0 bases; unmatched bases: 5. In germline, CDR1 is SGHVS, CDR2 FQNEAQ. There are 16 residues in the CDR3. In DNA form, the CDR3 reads TGTGCCAGCAGCTTTCAACAGGGGACCTCTGGAAACACCATATATTTT. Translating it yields CASSFQQGTSGNTIYF.

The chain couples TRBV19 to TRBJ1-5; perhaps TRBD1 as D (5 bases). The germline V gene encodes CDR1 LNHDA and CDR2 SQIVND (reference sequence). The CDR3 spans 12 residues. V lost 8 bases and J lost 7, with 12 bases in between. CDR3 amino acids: CASGRGLQPQHF. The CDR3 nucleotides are TGTGCCAGTGGACGGGGGTTGCAGCCCCAGCATTTT.

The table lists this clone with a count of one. DNA for the CDR3: TGTGCCAGCAGTTTATTCGGGACTAGGTACACCGGGGAGCTGTTTTTT. It specifies CASSLFGTRYTGELFF. The chain links TRBV27 to TRBJ2-2; TRBD2 matches 8 bases. The CDR3 consists of 16 residues. Germline V lookup: CDR1 MNHEY, CDR2 SMNVEV (reference sequence). The V and J ends lost 1 base and 3 bases, in that order; junction bases with no gene match: 4.

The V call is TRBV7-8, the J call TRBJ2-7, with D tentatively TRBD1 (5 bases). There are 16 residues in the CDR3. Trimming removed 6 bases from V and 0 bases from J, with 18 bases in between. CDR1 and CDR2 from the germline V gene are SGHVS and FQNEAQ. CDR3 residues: CASRSRPPTDSYEQYF. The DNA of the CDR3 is TGTGCCAGCAGATCCCGTCCCCCGACAGACTCCTACGAGCAGTACTTC.

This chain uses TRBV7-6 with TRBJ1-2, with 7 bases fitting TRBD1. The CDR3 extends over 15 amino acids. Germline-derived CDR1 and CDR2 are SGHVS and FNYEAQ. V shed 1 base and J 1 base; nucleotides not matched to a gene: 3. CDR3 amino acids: CASSLGTGNNYGYTF. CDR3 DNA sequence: TGTGCCAGCAGCTTAGGGACAGGAAATAACTATGGCTACACCTTC. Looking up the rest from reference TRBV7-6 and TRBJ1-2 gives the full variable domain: GAGVSQSPRYKVTKRGQDVALRCDPISGHVSLYWYRQALGQGPEFLTYFNYEAQQDKSGLPNDRFSAERPEGSISTLTIQRTEQRDSAMYRCASSLGTGNNYGYTFGSGTRLTVV.

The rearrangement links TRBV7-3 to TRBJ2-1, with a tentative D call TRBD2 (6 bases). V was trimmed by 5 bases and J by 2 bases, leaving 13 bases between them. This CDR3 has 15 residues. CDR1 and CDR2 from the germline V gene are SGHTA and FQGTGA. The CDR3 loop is CASSLGDFPYNEQFF. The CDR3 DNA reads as TGTGCCAGCAGCCTAGGGGACTTCCCCTACAATGAGCAGTTCTTC.

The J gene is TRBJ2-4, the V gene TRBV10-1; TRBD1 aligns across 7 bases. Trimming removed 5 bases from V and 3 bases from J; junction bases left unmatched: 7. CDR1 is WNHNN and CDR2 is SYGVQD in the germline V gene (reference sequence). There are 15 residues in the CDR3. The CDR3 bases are TGCGCCAGCAGTACAGGGGACCCGGACAAAAACATTCAGTACTTC. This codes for CASSTGDPDKNIQYF.

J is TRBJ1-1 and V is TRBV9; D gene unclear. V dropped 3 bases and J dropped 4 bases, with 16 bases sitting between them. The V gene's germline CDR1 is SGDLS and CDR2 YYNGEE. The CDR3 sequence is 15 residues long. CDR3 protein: CASSEMRLLSTEAFF. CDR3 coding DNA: TGTGCCAGCAGCGAGATGAGGCTCTTAAGCACTGAAGCTTTCTTT.